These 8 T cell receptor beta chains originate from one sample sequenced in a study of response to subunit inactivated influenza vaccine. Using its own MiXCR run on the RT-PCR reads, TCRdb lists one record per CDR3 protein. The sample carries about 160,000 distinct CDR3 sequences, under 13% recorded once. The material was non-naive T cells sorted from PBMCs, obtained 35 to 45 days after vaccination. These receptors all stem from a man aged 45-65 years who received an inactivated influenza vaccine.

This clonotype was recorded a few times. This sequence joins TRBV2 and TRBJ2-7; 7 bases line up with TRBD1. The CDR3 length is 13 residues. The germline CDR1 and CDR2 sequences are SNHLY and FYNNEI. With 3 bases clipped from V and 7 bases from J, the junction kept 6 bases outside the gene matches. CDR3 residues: CASSDGTVREQYF. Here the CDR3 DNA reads TGTGCCAGCAGTGATGGGACAGTAAGAGAGCAGTACTTC.

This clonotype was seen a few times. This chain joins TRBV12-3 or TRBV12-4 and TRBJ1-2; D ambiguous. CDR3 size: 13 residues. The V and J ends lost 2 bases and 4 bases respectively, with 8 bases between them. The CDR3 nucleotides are TGTGCCAGCAGTTTAAGTTCGGGCTATGGCTACACCTTC. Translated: CASSLSSGYGYTF.

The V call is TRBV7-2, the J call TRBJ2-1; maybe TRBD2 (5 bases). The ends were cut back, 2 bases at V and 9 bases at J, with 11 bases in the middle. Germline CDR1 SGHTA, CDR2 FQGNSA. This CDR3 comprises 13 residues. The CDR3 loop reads CASSLLLRGEQFF. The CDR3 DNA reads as TGTGCCAGCAGCTTATTACTACGGGGTGAGCAGTTCTTC.

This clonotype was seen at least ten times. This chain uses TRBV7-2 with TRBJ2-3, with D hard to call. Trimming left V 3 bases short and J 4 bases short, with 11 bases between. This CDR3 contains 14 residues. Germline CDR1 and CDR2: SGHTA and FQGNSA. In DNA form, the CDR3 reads TGTGCCAGCAGCTTCGCCGGATCCGCAGATACGCAGTATTTT. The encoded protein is CASSFAGSADTQYF.

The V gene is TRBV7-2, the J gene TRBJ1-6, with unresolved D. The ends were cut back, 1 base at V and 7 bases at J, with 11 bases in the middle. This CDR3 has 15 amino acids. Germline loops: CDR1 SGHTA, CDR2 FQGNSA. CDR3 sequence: CASSLDRVGNSPLHF. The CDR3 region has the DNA TGTGCCAGCAGCTTAGATAGGGTTGGCAATTCACCCCTCCACTTT.

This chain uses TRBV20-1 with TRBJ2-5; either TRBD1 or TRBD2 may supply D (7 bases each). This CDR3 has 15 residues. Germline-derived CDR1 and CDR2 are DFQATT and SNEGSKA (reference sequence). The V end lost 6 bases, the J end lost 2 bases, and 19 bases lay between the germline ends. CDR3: CSAPSGGTVQETQYF. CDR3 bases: TGCAGTGCCCCCTCCGGGGGGACAGTACAAGAGACCCAGTACTTC.

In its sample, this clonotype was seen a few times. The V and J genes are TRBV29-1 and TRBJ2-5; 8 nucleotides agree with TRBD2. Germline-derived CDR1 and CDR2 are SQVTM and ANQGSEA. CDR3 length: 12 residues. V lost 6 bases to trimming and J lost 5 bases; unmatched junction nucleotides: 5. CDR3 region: CSVQRESETQYF. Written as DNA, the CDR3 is TGCAGCGTCCAGCGGGAGTCGGAGACCCAGTACTTC.

CDR3 nucleotides: TGTGCCAGCAGCTTAGATCCCAGGGGAGAGCAGTACTTC. Protein sequence: CASSLDPRGEQYF. V usage is TRBV7-2 and J usage is TRBJ2-7; the D gene is possibly TRBD1 (6 bases). The ends were cut back, 1 base at V and 7 bases at J, with 11 bases in the middle. This CDR3 has 13 amino acids. From germline, CDR1 is SGHTA and CDR2 FQGNSA. The full variable domain, completed using reference TRBV7-2 and TRBJ2-7, is GAGVSQSPSNKVTEKGKDVELRCDPISGHTALYWYRQSLGQGLEFLIYFQGNSAPDKSGLPSDRFSAERTGGSVSTLTIQRTQQEDSAVYLCASSLDPRGEQYFGPGTRLTVT.